This TCR beta chain was sequenced for a study (dated by TCRdb to the mid-2010s). Note on this clonotype: Its specific antigen is unknown. No base qualities exist here, and no much larger clone lies one base off it.

The method behind the library was RT-PCR. The sequencer listed for this sample is Illumina MiSeq. TCRdb applied fastp at Q25 and MiXCR to the public reads, then kept only in-frame beta chains. Rows with one shared CDR3 protein collapse into an entry with the most common genes and DNA. The sample records approximately 720,000 distinct CDR3 sequences, 14% of which are singletons. Clones ranked in the top ten supply about 3.6% of the sample. This TCR came from a female donor in good health, serving as a healthy control. The sequencing input was memory CD4+ T cells from blood.

The CDR3 region: CASRGELAKNIQYF. The nucleotide sequence reads TGTGCCAGCAGGGGGGAACTAGCCAAAAACATTCAGTACTTC. The chain couples TRBV6-1 to TRBJ2-4; the D gene is perhaps TRBD1 or TRBD2, each of them matching over 5 bases. CDR1 and CDR2 are read off the germline V gene as MNHNS and SASEGT. Its CDR3 holds 14 amino acids, cysteine through phenylalanine. Only the CDR3 portion is preserved as DNA: 42 bases, with reading frame beginning at the first base. A distance of 9 bases separates the germline ends of V and J, which lose 6 bases and 0 bases respectively.